Presented here are 10 T cell receptor beta chains from one specimen sequenced in a study of CD8 T cells in ankylosing spondylitis (dated by TCRdb to about 2017). The method was 5' RACE. The instrument was an Illumina HiSeq 2500. TCRdb passed the public sequencing reads through fastp at Q25 and MiXCR, retaining productive beta sequences. Rows matching on CDR3 protein sequence are summarized as one entry with the most common DNA and genes. Counted in this sample were around 100,000 distinct CDR3 sequences; roughly 8.5% of them appeared once. The ten largest make up over 25% of the sample. Summary of the overall study and its limitations: Blood from ankylosing spondylitis patients appeared to be characterized by a TCR beta motif composed of several highly homologous amino acid variants.

These TCRs' antigens remain unknown. Input material: blood, either unsorted or a sorted T cell fraction (not recorded which). The receptors come from a male donor with ankylosing spondylitis.

The genes are TRBV4-1 and TRBJ2-7; D ambiguous. Germline V CDR1 and CDR2: MGHRA, YSYEKL. Between the trimmed V and J ends, which lost 1 base and 7 bases, there was a span of 17 bases. This CDR3 region has 15 residues. In nucleotides, the CDR3 is TGCGCCAGCAGCCAAGCTCGAAGTTCAAGGGCGGAGCAGTACTTC. It encodes CASSQARSSRAEQYF.

This clonotype has a handful of counts. This rearrangement joins TRBV30 to TRBJ2-7, with D possibly being TRBD2 (5 bases). The CDR3 contains 14 residues. Germline V lookup: CDR1 GTSNPN, CDR2 SVGIG (reference sequence). The germline V and J ends were trimmed by 1 base and 4 bases, with 14 bases remaining between them. The CDR3 nucleotides read TGTGCCTGGAGTGCCTCAGCGGCCCCATACGAGCAGTACGTC. Translating it yields CAWSASAAPYEQYV.

In its sample, this clonotype was seen a few times. This chain connects TRBV5-1 to TRBJ2-5; 9 positions match TRBD1. The CDR3 has 15 amino acids. V shed 6 bases and J 1 base; nucleotides not matched to a gene: 7. Germline V gene lookup returns CDR1 SGHRS and CDR2 YFSETQ. The CDR3 here is CASNLMGQGQETQYF. The CDR3 DNA reads TGCGCCAGCAACCTAATGGGACAGGGCCAAGAGACCCAGTACTTC. The full variable domain, with the rest looked up from reference TRBV5-1 and TRBJ2-5, is KAGVTQTPRYLIKTRGQQVTLSCSPISGHRSVSWYQQTPGQGLQFLFEYFSETQRNKGNFPGRFSGRQFSNSRSEMNVSTLELGDSALYLCASNLMGQGQETQYFGPGTRLLVL.

This clonotype came up a few times. The chain joins TRBV7-8 to TRBJ1-1; TRBD1 agrees at 10 bases. Germline V gene data show CDR1 as SGHVS and CDR2 as FQNEAQ. This CDR3 has 14 amino acids. V was pared by 4 bases and J by 11 bases, with 10 bases of the junction left unmatched. CDR3 sequence (DNA): TGTGCCAGCAGCTACAGGGACAGGGGATCGTGGGCTTTCTTT. This sequence encodes CASSYRDRGSWAFF. The full variable domain, with the rest looked up from reference TRBV7-8 and TRBJ1-1, is GAGVSQSPRYKVAKRGQDVALRCDPISGHVSLFWYQQALGQGPEFLTYFQNEAQLDKSGLPSDRFFAERPEGSVSTLKIQRTQQEDSAVYLCASSYRDRGSWAFFGQGTRLTVV.

The chain joins TRBV6-1 to TRBJ2-1, with D possibly matching TRBD2 (6 bases). The CDR3 runs to 16 residues. CDR1 and CDR2 from the germline V gene are MNHNS and SASEGT. Trimming pared 2 bases from V and 0 bases from J, leaving 11 bases between. DNA for the CDR3: TGTGCCAGCAGTGAATGGGACTTAAGCTCCTACAATGAGCAGTTCTTC. This translates into CASSEWDLSSYNEQFF.

This clonotype was seen many times. The CDR3 DNA reads as TGTGCCAGCAGGGAGGGCCCGAGCTCCTACGAGCAGTACGTC. It specifies CASREGPSSYEQYV. The gene calls are TRBV7-2 and TRBJ2-7, with a tentative D call TRBD2 (6 bases). This CDR3 spans 14 amino acids. Per germline, CDR1 SGHTA and CDR2 FQGNSA. Trimming took 6 bases from V and 0 from J, leaving 12 bases between them.

The chain recombines TRBV30 with TRBJ1-1; 8 bases are a match to TRBD1. V lost 1 base and J lost 1; bases outside the gene matches: 2. Germline V gene data show CDR1 as GTSNPN and CDR2 as SVGIG (reference sequence). The CDR3 sequence is 14 residues long. CDR3 residues: CAWSGTGKNTEAFF. The CDR3 DNA is TGTGCCTGGAGTGGGACAGGGAAGAACACTGAAGCTTTCTTT.

This clonotype was counted a few times. CDR3 sequence reads: CASSPRSPTGELFF. In DNA form, the CDR3 reads TGTGCCAGCAGCCCTAGGTCCCCGACCGGGGAGCTGTTTTTT. The chain uses TRBV13 and TRBJ2-2; D gene unclear. The germline V and J ends were trimmed by 5 bases and 5 bases, with 12 bases remaining between them. This CDR3 contains 14 residues. Germline V gene sequence: CDR1 PRHDT, CDR2 FYEKMQ (reference sequence).

This clonotype was recorded a few times. V gene TRBV7-6 combines with J gene TRBJ2-7; 7 bases line up with TRBD1. The V and J ends lost 5 bases and 5 bases, in that order; junction bases with no gene match: 15. Germline assignment: CDR1 SGHVS and CDR2 FNYEAQ. This CDR3 is 16 amino acids long. Here the CDR3 reads CASSPEKQTGADEQYF. For the CDR3, the DNA is TGTGCCAGCAGCCCAGAAAAGCAAACAGGGGCCGACGAGCAGTACTTC.

The chain couples TRBV27 to TRBJ2-7, with D possibly TRBD1 on 6 matching bases. Germline values: CDR1 MNHEY, CDR2 SMNVEV (reference sequence). Deletions cut 2 bases from V and 1 base from J, with 12 bases between. The CDR3 length is 15 residues. CDR3 nucleotides: TGTGCCAGCAGTTTACTCCCGGACAGATCCTACGAGCAGTACTTC. Encoded protein: CASSLLPDRSYEQYF.